The clone carrying this T cell receptor (beta chain) is a singleton in its sample. The CDR3 runs to 12 residues. Per the germline V gene, CDR1 is SGHAT and CDR2 is FQNNGV. Trimming stripped 4 bases from V and 5 bases from J, with 8 bases between. Original analysis: Cell counts per sample came from amplifying reference gene primers. Using immunoSEQ multiplex PCR, the repertoire was profiled, and TCRdb retains in-frame clones only, with some absent. That table supplies the V and J calls and clone size; D and trimming were determined from the DNA. The sample has around 350,000 clones, around 87% seen once. The data were taken from a study of blood T cell repertoires in COVID-19. In the study overall: Sites in the United States, Italy and Spain provided acute and convalescent COVID-19 samples. Sample material is recorded as cDNA or gDNA derived from T cells, B-cell-depleted T cells, or PBMCs.

The specimen was peripheral blood. The receptor's source is a human donor in a cohort sampled during active COVID-19. This chain uses TRBV11-2 with TRBJ1-2, with unresolved D. CDR3 loop: CASSSKAYGYTF. CDR3 bases: TGTGCCAGCAGCTCTAAAGCGTATGGCTACACCTTC.